The TCR beta chain described here comes from a study of T cell responses to AZD1222 COVID-19 vaccine. General observations from the study: Regions 160-218 and 743-854 dominated among vaccine-associated CD4 TCRs spanning spike.

Concerning this clone itself: Its antigen remains unknown.

CDR1 is DFQATT, CDR2 SNEGSKA, per germline (reference sequence). Trimming left V 0 bases short and J 13 bases short, with 12 bases between. The length of the CDR3 is 11 residues. Sequencing used immunoSEQ multiplex PCR; TCRdb keeps in-frame clones, though not all of them. The sample contains tens of thousands of clones, 70% to 90% of which appear only once. This chain uses TRBV20-1 with TRBJ1-1; no clear D. The source is an adult who received the AZD1222 COVID-19 vaccine. The source was peripheral blood, collected 28 days after the second AZD1222 dose. The CDR3 loop is CSARDGQDDFF. In DNA form, the CDR3 reads TGCAGTGCTAGAGATGGCCAGGACGATTTCTTT.